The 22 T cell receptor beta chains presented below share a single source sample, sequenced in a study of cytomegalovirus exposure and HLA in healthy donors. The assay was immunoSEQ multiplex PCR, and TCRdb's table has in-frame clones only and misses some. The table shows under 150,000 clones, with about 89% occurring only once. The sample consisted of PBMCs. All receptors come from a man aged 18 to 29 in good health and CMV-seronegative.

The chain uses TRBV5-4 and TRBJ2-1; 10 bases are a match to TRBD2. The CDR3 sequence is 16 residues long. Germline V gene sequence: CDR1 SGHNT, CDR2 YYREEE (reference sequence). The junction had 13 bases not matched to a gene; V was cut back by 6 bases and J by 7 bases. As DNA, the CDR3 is TGTGCCAGCACACACGGAGCGGGGGGGCCGAGTAATGAGCAGTTCTTC. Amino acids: CASTHGAGGPSNEQFF.

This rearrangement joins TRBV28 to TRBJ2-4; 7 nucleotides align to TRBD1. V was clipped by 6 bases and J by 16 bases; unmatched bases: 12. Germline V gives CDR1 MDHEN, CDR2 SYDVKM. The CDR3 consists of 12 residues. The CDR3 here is CASRSPGTACYF. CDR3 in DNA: TGTGCCAGCAGGTCTCCCGGGACAGCATGTTACTTC.

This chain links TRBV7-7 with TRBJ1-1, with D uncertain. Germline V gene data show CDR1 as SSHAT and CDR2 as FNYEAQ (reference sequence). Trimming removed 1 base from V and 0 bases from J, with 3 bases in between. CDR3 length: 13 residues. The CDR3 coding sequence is TGTGCCAGCAGCTTAGAGCTGAACACTGAAGCTTTCTTT. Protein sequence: CASSLELNTEAFF.

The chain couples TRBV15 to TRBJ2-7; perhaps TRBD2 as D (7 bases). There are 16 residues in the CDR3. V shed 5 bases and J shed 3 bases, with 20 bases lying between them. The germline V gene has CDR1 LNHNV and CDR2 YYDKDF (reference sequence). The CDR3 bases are TGTGCCACCAGCCCCACAAAGGGGGGGCCCCTCTACGAGCAGTACTTC. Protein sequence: CATSPTKGGPLYEQYF.

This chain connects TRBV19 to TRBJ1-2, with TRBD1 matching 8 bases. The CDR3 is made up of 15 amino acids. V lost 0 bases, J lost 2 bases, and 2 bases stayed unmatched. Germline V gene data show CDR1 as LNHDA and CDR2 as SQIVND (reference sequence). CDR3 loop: CASSIEGTGNYGYTF. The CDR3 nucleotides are TGTGCCAGTAGTATAGAGGGGACAGGAAACTATGGCTACACCTTC.

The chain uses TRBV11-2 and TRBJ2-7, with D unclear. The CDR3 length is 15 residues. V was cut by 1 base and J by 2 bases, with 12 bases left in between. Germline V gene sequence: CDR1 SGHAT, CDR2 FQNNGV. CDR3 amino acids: CASSLVDGLAYEQYV. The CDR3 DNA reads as TGTGCCAGCAGCTTAGTTGACGGTTTAGCCTACGAGCAGTACGTC.

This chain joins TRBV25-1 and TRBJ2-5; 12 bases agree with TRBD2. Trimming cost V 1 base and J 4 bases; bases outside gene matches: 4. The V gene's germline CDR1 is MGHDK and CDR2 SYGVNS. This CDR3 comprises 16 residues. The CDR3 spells CASSEWPSGGAETQYF. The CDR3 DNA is TGTGCCAGCAGTGAATGGCCTAGCGGGGGGGCAGAGACCCAGTACTTC.

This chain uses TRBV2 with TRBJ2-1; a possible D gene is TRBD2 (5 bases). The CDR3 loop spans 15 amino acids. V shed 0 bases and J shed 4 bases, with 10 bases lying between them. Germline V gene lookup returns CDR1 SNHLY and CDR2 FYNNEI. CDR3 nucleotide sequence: TGTGCCAGCAGTGAAGCGGTGGGAGTTTACAATGAGCAGTTCTTC. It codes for CASSEAVGVYNEQFF.

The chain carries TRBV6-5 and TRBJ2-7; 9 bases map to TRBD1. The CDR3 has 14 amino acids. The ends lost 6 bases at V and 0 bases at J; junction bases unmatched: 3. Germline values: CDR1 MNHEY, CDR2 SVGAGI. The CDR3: CASRGTGNSYEQYF. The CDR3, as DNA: TGTGCCAGCAGAGGGACAGGGAACTCCTACGAGCAGTACTTC.

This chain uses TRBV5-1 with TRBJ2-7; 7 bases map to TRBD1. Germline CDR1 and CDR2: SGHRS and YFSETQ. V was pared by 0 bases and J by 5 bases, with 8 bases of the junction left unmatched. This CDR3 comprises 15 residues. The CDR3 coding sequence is TGCGCCAGCAGCTTGGTACGACAGGGTGGAGACGAGCAGTACTTC. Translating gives CASSLVRQGGDEQYF.

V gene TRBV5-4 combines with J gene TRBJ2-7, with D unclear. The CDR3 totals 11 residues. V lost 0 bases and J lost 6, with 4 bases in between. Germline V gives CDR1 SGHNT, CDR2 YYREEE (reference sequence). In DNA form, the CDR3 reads TGTGCCAGCAGCTTGGGCGGCGAGCAGTACTTC. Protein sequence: CASSLGGEQYF.

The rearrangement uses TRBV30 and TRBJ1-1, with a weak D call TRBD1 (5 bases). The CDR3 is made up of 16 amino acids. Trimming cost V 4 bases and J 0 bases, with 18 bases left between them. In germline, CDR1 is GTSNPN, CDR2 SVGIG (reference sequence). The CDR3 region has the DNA TGTGCCTGGAAGGGGTTGAATGCCCCGATGAACACTGAAGCTTTCTTT. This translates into CAWKGLNAPMNTEAFF. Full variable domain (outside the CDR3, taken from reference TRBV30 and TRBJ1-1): SQTIHQWPATLVQPVGSPLSLECTVEGTSNPNLYWYRQAAGRGLQLLFYSVGIGQISSEVPQNLSASRPQDRQFILSSKKLLLSDSGFYLCAWKGLNAPMNTEAFFGQGTRLTVV.

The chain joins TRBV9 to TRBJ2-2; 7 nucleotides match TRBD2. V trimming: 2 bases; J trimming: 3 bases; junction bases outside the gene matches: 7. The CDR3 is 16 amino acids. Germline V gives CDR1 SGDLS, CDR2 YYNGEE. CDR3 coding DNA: TGTGCCAGCAGCGTGTTGGGGAGGGGTGACACCGGGGAGCTGTTTTTT. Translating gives CASSVLGRGDTGELFF.

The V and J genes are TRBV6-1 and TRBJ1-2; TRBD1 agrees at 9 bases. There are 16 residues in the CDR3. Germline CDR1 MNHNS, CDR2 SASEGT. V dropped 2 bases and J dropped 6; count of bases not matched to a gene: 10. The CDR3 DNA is TGTGCCAGCAGTGAAATGTATGGGACAGGGTCGCATGGCTACACCTTC. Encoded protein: CASSEMYGTGSHGYTF.

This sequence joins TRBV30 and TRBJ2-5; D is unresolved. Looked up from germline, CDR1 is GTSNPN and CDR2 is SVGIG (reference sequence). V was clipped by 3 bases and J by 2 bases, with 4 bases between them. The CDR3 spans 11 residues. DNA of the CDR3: TGTGCCTGGAGACTTCAAGAGACCCAGTACTTC. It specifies CAWRLQETQYF.

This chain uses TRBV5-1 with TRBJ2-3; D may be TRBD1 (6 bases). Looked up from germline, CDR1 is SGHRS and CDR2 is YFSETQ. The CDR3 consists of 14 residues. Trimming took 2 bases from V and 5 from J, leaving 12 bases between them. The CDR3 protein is CASSFEWGQDTQYF. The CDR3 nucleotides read TGCGCCAGCAGCTTCGAGTGGGGGCAAGATACGCAGTATTTT. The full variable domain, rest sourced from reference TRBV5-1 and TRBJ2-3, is KAGVTQTPRYLIKTRGQQVTLSCSPISGHRSVSWYQQTPGQGLQFLFEYFSETQRNKGNFPGRFSGRQFSNSRSEMNVSTLELGDSALYLCASSFEWGQDTQYFGPGTRLTVL.

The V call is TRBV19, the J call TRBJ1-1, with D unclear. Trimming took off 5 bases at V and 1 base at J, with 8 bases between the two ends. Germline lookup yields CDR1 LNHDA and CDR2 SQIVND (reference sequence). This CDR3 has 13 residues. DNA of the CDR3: TGTGCCAGTAGTTCCCTCCCGAACACTGAAGCTTTCTTT. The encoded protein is CASSSLPNTEAFF.

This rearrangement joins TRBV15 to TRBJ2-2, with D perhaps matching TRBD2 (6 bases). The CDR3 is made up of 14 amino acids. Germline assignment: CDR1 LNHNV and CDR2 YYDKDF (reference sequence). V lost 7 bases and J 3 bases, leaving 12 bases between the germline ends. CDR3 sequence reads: CATNRDSHTGELFF. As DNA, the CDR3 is TGTGCCACCAACCGGGACTCACACACCGGGGAGCTGTTTTTT.

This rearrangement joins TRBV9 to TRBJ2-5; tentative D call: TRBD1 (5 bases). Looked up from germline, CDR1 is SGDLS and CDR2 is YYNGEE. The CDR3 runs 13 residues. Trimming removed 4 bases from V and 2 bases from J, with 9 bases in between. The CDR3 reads CASSSRQQETQYF. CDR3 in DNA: TGTGCCAGCAGCTCCCGACAGCAAGAGACCCAGTACTTC.

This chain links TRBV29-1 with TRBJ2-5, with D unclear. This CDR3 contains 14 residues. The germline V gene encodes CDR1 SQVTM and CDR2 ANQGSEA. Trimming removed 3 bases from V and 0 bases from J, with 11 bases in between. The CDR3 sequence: CSVDLGSDQETQYF. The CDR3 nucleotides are TGCAGCGTTGATCTCGGGTCAGACCAAGAGACCCAGTACTTC.

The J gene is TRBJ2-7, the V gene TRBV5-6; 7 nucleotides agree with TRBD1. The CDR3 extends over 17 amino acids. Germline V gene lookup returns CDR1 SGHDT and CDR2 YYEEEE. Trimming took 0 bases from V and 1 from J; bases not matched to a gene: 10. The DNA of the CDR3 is TGTGCCAGCAGCTTGGTTAGGGACAGCCAAACATCCTACGAGCAGTACTTC. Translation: CASSLVRDSQTSYEQYF.

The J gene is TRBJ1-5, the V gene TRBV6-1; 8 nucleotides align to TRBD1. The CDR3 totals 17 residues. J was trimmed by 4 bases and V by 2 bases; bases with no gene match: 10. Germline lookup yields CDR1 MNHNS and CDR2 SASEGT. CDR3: CASSEFRRDRWNQPQHF. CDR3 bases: TGTGCCAGCAGTGAATTTCGACGGGACAGGTGGAATCAGCCCCAGCATTTT.